This paragraph reports one T cell receptor (beta chain). The length of the CDR3 is 15 residues. V was pared by 4 bases and J by 7 bases, with 8 bases of the junction left unmatched. The germline V gene has CDR1 MNHEY and CDR2 SMNVEV (reference sequence). The data are from a study of blood T cell repertoires in COVID-19. On the study more broadly: Nucleic acid was either cDNA or gDNA, and it came from T cells, B-cell-depleted T cells, or PBMCs.

Profiled with immunoSEQ multiplex PCR; TCRdb holds only in-frame clones, not every one. The table records hundreds of thousands of clones, roughly 89% of them present only once. Seattle-derived patients entered the study during active infection and were followed longitudinally. The clonotype originates from a man aged 18-30 years with COVID-19, enrolled during active disease. The chain combines TRBV27 with TRBJ2-3; the match to TRBD1 covers 10 bases. The specimen sequenced was peripheral blood. This CDR3 reads CASSWKGQGMYTQYF. The CDR3, as DNA: TGTGCCAGCAGTTGGAAGGGACAGGGGATGTATACGCAGTATTTT.